These 23 T cell receptor beta chains came from one sample sequenced in a study of identical twins. TCRdb reprocessed the 5' RACE reads via MiXCR and lists one record per CDR3 protein. The table has nearly 200,000 distinct CDR3 sequences, more than 15% seen once. These data also formed part of another study, on T cells expressing NK-cell markers.

What was sequenced was CD8+ T cells sorted from blood. The receptors come from a woman between 18 and 30 years old in good health.

The chain carries TRBV6-5 and TRBJ1-5, with D perhaps matching TRBD1 (5 bases). This CDR3 region has 16 residues. The V gene lost 4 bases and the J gene lost 4 bases, with 17 bases spanning the gap. Germline V gives CDR1 MNHEY, CDR2 SVGAGI. CDR3 amino acids: CASSSLNRGGNQPQHF. In DNA, the CDR3 is TGTGCCAGCAGTTCCCTAAATCGCGGGGGGAATCAGCCCCAGCATTTT.

This clonotype was detected a few times. The chain carries TRBV27 and TRBJ1-1; the D is unclear. Germline lookup yields CDR1 MNHEY and CDR2 SMNVEV (reference sequence). This CDR3 spans 12 amino acids. Between the trimmed V and J ends, which lost 8 bases and 2 bases, there was a span of 9 bases. The CDR3 here is CASGYSNTEAFF. Written as DNA, the CDR3 is TGTGCCAGCGGGTATTCAAACACTGAAGCTTTCTTT.

This clonotype appeared a few times. The rearrangement links TRBV7-9 to TRBJ1-1, with no clear D. With 1 base removed from V and 3 bases from J, the gap between germline ends came to 9 bases. Germline assignment: CDR1 SEHNR and CDR2 FQNEAQ (reference sequence). CDR3 length: 14 amino acids. CDR3 coding DNA: TGTGCCAGCAGCTTAGGGGGTTTGGACACTGAAGCTTTCTTT. It codes for CASSLGGLDTEAFF.

The chain joins TRBV27 to TRBJ2-7; D is possibly TRBD2 (6 bases). Germline loops: CDR1 MNHEY, CDR2 SMNVEV (reference sequence). V was shortened by 3 bases and J by 1 base, with 16 bases between the two germline ends. This CDR3 contains 16 residues. The CDR3 region is CASSLGGIPTSYEQYF. The CDR3 DNA follows: TGTGCCAGCAGTTTGGGAGGTATACCAACATCCTACGAGCAGTACTTC.

This clonotype was found a few times. The V gene is TRBV5-1, the J gene TRBJ1-1; tentative D call: TRBD1 (5 bases). With 5 bases removed from V and 0 bases from J, the gap between germline ends came to 14 bases. CDR3 length: 15 amino acids. Per the germline V gene, CDR1 is SGHRS and CDR2 is YFSETQ. The DNA of the CDR3 is TGCGCCAGCAGGCTTCGGGGGACCATGAACACTGAAGCTTTCTTT. It is translated as CASRLRGTMNTEAFF.

The V gene is TRBV28, the J gene TRBJ2-7, with 7 nucleotides matching TRBD2. The CDR3 is 13 amino acids. The V gene's germline CDR1 is MDHEN and CDR2 SYDVKM. Trimming took 7 bases from V and 2 from J; bases not matched to a gene: 5. CDR3 bases: TGTGCCAGCACTACTAGCGCGACCTACGAGCAGTACTTC. Residues: CASTTSATYEQYF.

The genes are TRBV5-4 and TRBJ2-2; no reliable D call. The CDR3 length is 16 residues. From germline, CDR1 is SGHNT and CDR2 YYREEE (reference sequence). V lost 0 bases, J lost 1 base, and 10 bases lay in between. The CDR3 here is CASSLGGPLNTGELFF. CDR3 nucleotides: TGTGCCAGCAGCTTGGGTGGGCCCCTGAACACCGGGGAGCTGTTTTTT.

Notes on this clonotype: At one end, the junction sequence differs from germline, possibly due to a read error. This rearrangement joins TRBV15 to TRBJ2-1; maybe TRBD1 (5 bases). Germline V gene sequence: CDR1 LNHNV, CDR2 YYDKDF (reference sequence). The CDR3 sequence is 15 residues long. The CDR3 here is CATSRDSFSYNEQFF. CDR3 DNA: TGTGCCACCAGCCGAGACAGCTTCTCCTACAATGAGCAGTTCTTC.

The rearrangement uses TRBV7-9 and TRBJ2-1; D is perhaps TRBD1 (6 bases). Trimming took 0 bases from V and 8 from J, leaving 17 bases between them. Germline loops: CDR1 SEHNR, CDR2 FQNEAQ (reference sequence). This CDR3 is 16 amino acids long. CDR3 DNA sequence: TGTGCCAGCAGCTTAGCCTCCGGGACATTGGTACATGAGCAGTTCTTC. Translation gives CASSLASGTLVHEQFF.

Here the CDR3 DNA reads TGTGCCAGCAGCTTAACTGTCACAGGCCACGAGCAGTACTTC. As protein: CASSLTVTGHEQYF. The J gene is TRBJ2-7, the V gene TRBV7-8; TRBD1 is a possible D gene (5 bases). With 2 bases removed from V and 5 bases from J, the gap between germline ends came to 13 bases. CDR1 is SGHVS, CDR2 FQNEAQ, per germline. The CDR3 is 14 residues long.

Only a few counts were recorded for this clonotype. This chain joins TRBV12-3 or TRBV12-4 and TRBJ2-1, with D tentatively TRBD2 (6 bases). V lost 6 bases and J 7 bases, leaving 16 bases between the germline ends. The CDR3 is 14 amino acids. The DNA of the CDR3 is TGTGCCAGCAGGCTAGCGTCCCTCGGGAATGAGCAGTTCTTC. It yields the protein CASRLASLGNEQFF.

This clonotype was seen a handful of times. The rearrangement uses TRBV29-1 and TRBJ1-2; D not certain. CDR1 and CDR2 from the germline V gene are SQVTM and ANQGSEA. Trimming took 0 bases from V and 8 from J, leaving 10 bases between them. CDR3 length: 12 residues. The CDR3 region has the DNA TGCAGCGTTGAAGAGTTGGCTGTGGGCTACACCTTC. Its translation: CSVEELAVGYTF. The full variable domain, its missing parts supplied by reference TRBV29-1 and TRBJ1-2, is SAVISQKPSRDICQRGTSLTIQCQVDSQVTMMFWYRQQPGQSLTLIATANQGSEATYESGFVIDKFPISRPNLTFSTLTVSNMSPEDSSIYLCSVEELAVGYTFGSGTRLTVV.

The table lists this clonotype with a few counts. The chain recombines TRBV7-9 with TRBJ2-3, with 11 bases identical to TRBD2. CDR1 is SEHNR and CDR2 is FQNEAQ in the germline V gene (reference sequence). This CDR3 region has 17 residues. With V trimmed by 5 bases and J by 4 bases, 11 bases remained unmatched. The CDR3 DNA follows: TGTGCCAGCAGCGGACTAGCGGGCACATACGCCGCAGATACGCAGTATTTT. Protein product: CASSGLAGTYAADTQYF.

The rearrangement joins TRBV10-3 to TRBJ2-3; D is unclear. Per the germline V gene, CDR1 is ENHRY and CDR2 is SYGVKD. The V and J ends lost 5 bases and 2 bases respectively, with 11 bases between them. The length of the CDR3 is 14 residues. CDR3 in amino acids: CAISYASFTDTQYF. The CDR3 DNA sequence: TGTGCCATCAGTTATGCCAGTTTCACAGATACGCAGTATTTT.

The CDR3 loop is CASSYYSSGYTF. The CDR3 DNA sequence: TGTGCCAGCAGCTACTATTCGTCTGGCTACACCTTC. The rearrangement links TRBV7-9 to TRBJ1-2; D gene uncertain. The CDR3 is 12 amino acids. The V end was cut by 4 bases, the J end by 7 bases, with 10 bases between. The germline CDR1 and CDR2 sequences are SEHNR and FQNEAQ (reference sequence).

On this clonotype itself: The junction shows a germline mismatch at one end, possibly a read error. In DNA form, the CDR3 reads TGTGCCATCAGTCCCCTGAGGACTAGCGGGGTCATAAGCACAGATACGCAGTATTTT. As protein: CAISPLRTSGVISTDTQYF. The chain couples TRBV12-3 or TRBV12-4 to TRBJ2-3, with TRBD2 identical over 12 bases. The CDR3 is made up of 19 amino acids.

The chain employs TRBV10-2 and TRBJ2-5, with TRBD2 as a possible D gene (6 bases). Germline CDR1 WSHSY, CDR2 SAAADI. CDR3 length equals 14 residues. V shed 6 bases and J shed 1 base, with 12 bases lying between them. The CDR3 sequence is CASRKPAGQETQYF. In nucleotides, the CDR3 is TGCGCCAGCAGGAAACCAGCGGGCCAAGAGACCCAGTACTTC.

This clonotype was detected a few times. The rearrangement uses TRBV12-3 or TRBV12-4 and TRBJ2-1, with a weak D call TRBD2 (6 bases). CDR3 length: 17 residues. V was shortened by 5 bases and J by 0 bases, with 17 bases between the two germline ends. CDR3 bases: TGTGCCAGCAGTCTCGCGGGACGGGTTCGCTCCTACAATGAGCAGTTCTTC. This gives the protein CASSLAGRVRSYNEQFF.

The V and J genes are TRBV9 and TRBJ2-1, with D unclear. Germline CDR1 and CDR2: SGDLS and YYNGEE. V gave up 3 bases and J gave up 0 bases, with 4 bases separating them. The CDR3 is 13 residues long. CDR3: CASSESSYNEQFF. The CDR3 bases are TGTGCCAGCAGCGAAAGCTCCTACAATGAGCAGTTCTTC.

At least ten counts were recorded for this clonotype. For the CDR3, the DNA is TGCGCCAGCAGCTTGGAAGGGGGCTCCCAAGAGACCCAGTACTTC. Translating gives CASSLEGGSQETQYF. This sequence joins TRBV5-1 and TRBJ2-5, with 7 positions matching TRBD1. V lost 0 bases and J lost 1; bases outside the gene matches: 3. The CDR3 loop spans 15 amino acids. Looked up from germline, CDR1 is SGHRS and CDR2 is YFSETQ.

This chain connects TRBV12-3 or TRBV12-4 to TRBJ1-2; D is possibly TRBD1 (5 bases). The CDR3 totals 13 residues. Trimming took 1 base from V and 8 from J, leaving 11 bases between them. CDR3 residues: CASSLGGGSGYTF. The CDR3 region has the DNA TGTGCCAGCAGTTTAGGCGGGGGATCGGGCTACACCTTC.

This chain connects TRBV7-9 to TRBJ2-7, with D possibly matching TRBD2 (6 bases). There are 16 residues in the CDR3. The germline CDR1 and CDR2 sequences are SEHNR and FQNEAQ (reference sequence). Trimming shortened V by 5 bases and J by 6 bases, and 23 bases separated the two germline ends. CDR3 bases: TGTGCCAGCAGCCTAGACCTTAGCGGCTTCGGGGGCGAGCAGTACTTC. This codes for CASSLDLSGFGGEQYF.

This clonotype was detected only a few times. The V call is TRBV12-3 or TRBV12-4, the J call TRBJ1-3; D gene ambiguous. The CDR3 totals 12 residues. V lost 8 bases and J lost 8, with 13 bases in between. The DNA of the CDR3 is TGTGCCAGCCTGCTGGCGGCGGACACCATATATTTT. As protein: CASLLAADTIYF.